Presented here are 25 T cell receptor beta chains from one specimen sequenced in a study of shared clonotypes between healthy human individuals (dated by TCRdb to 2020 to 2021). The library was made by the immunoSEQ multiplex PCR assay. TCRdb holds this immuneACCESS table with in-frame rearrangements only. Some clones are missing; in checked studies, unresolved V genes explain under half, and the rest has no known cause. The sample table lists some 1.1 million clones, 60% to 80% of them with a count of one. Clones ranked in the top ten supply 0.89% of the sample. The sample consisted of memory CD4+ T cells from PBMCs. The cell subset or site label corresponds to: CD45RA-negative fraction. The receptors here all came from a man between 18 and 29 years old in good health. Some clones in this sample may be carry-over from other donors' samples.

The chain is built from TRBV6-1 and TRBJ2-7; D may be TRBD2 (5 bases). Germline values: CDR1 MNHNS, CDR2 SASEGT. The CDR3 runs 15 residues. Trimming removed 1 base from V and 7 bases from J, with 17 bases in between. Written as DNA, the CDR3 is TGTGCCAGCAGTGAAGGACGGGAAAGGTTGAGGGAGCAGTACTTC. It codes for CASSEGRERLREQYF.

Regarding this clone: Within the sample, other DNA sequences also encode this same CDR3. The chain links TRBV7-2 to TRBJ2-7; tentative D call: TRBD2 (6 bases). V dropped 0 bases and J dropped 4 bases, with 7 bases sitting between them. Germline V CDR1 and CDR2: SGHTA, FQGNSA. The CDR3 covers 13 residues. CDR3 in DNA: TGTGCCAGCAGCTTAGCGGGGGGTTACGAGCAGTACTTC. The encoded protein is CASSLAGGYEQYF.

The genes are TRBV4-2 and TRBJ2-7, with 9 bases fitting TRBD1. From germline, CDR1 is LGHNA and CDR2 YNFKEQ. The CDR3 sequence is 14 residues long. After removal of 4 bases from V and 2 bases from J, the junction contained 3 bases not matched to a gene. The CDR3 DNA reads TGTGCCAGCAGCCTATACAGGGGGCCCTACGAGCAGTACTTC. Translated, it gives CASSLYRGPYEQYF.

CDR3 bases: TGTGCCAGCAGTGAAGGAAGGTCGTTTTCAAATCCTCCAGATACGCAGTATTTT. Protein product: CASSEGRSFSNPPDTQYF. J is TRBJ2-3 and V is TRBV2; D unresolved. Germline lookup yields CDR1 SNHLY and CDR2 FYNNEI. The V end lost 1 base, the J end lost 4 bases, and 21 bases lay between the germline ends. CDR3 size: 18 residues.

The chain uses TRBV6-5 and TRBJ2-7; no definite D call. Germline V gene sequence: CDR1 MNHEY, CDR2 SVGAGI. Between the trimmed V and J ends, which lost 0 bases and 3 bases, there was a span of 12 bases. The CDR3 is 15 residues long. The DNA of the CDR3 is TGTGCCAGCAGTTACTCGTCAGGCCCGGGCTACGAGCAGTACTTC. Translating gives CASSYSSGPGYEQYF.

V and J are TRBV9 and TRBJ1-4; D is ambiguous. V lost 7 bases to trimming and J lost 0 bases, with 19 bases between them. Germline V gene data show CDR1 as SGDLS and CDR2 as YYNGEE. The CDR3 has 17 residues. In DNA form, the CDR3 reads TGTGCCAGCTACCGATACTTTCCCACCGCAACTAATGAAAAACTGTTTTTT. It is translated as CASYRYFPTATNEKLFF.

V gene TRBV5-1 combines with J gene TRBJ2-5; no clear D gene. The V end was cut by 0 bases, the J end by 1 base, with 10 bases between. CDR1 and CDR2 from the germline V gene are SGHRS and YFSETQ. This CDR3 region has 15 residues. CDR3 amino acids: CASSLGQIIQETQYF. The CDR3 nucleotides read TGCGCCAGCAGCTTGGGCCAGATAATCCAAGAGACCCAGTACTTC.

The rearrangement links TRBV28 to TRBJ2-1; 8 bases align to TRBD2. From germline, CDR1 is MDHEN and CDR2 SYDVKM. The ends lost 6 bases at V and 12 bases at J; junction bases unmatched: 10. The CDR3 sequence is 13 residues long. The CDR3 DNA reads TGTGCCAGCAGCCTAACCTCCGGGACTAGGCAGTTCTTC. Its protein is CASSLTSGTRQFF.

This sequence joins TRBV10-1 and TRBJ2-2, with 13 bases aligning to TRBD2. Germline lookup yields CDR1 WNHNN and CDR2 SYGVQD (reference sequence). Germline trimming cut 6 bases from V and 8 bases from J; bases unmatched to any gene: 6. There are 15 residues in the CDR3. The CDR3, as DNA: TGCGCCAGCAGCGCCGGGACTAGCGGGACAGGGGAGCTGTTTTTT. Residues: CASSAGTSGTGELFF.

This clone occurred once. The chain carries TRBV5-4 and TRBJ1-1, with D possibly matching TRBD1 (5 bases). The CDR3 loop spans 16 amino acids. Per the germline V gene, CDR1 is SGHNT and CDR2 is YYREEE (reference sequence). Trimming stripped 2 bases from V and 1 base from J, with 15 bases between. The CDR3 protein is CASSFGGTEGNTEAFF. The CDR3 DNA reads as TGTGCCAGCAGCTTCGGGGGGACGGAAGGGAACACTGAAGCTTTCTTT.

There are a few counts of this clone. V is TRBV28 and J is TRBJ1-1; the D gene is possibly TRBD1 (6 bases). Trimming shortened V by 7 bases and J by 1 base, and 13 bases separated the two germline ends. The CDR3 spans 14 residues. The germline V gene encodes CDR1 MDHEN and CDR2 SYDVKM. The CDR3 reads CASTKPGQNTEAFF. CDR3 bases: TGTGCCAGCACCAAACCGGGACAGAACACTGAAGCTTTCTTT.

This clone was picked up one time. The CDR3 region is CASSPGGANIYEQYF. The DNA of the CDR3 is TGCGCCAGCAGCCCAGGTGGTGCAAACATCTACGAGCAGTACTTC. The J gene is TRBJ2-7, the V gene TRBV5-1, with D unclear. The CDR3 runs 15 residues. V lost 4 bases and J 3 bases, leaving 17 bases between the germline ends. CDR1 and CDR2 from the germline V gene are SGHRS and YFSETQ.

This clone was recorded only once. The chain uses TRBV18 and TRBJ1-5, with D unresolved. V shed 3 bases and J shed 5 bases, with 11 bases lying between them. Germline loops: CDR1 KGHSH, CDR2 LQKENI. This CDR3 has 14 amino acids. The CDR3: CASSPGRRDQPQHF. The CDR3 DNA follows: TGTGCCAGCTCACCCGGGAGGAGGGATCAGCCCCAGCATTTT.

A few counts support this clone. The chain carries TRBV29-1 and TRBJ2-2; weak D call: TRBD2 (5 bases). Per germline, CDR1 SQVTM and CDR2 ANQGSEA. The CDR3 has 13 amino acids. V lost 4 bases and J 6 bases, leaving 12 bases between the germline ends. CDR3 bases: TGCAGCGTTGTCGTTGGCGGGTCCGGGGAGCTGTTTTTT. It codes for CSVVVGGSGELFF.

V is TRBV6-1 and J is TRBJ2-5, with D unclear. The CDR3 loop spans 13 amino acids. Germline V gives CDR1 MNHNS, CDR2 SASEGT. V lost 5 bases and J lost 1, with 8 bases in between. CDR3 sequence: CASSPQPQETQYF. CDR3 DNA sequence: TGTGCCAGCAGTCCCCAGCCCCAAGAGACCCAGTACTTC.

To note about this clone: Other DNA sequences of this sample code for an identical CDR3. As DNA, the CDR3 is TGTGCCAGCAGTTCCGGGACAGGGGGCGCAGATACGCAGTATTTT. This codes for CASSSGTGGADTQYF. The gene calls are TRBV6-4 and TRBJ2-3; 12 positions agree with TRBD1. The CDR3 is 15 amino acids. V gave up 5 bases and J gave up 4 bases; unmatched junction bases: 4. Germline V gene data show CDR1 as MRHNA and CDR2 as SNTAGT.

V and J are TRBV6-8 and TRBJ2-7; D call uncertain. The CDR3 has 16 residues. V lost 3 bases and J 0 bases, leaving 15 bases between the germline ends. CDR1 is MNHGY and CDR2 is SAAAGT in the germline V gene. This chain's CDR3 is CASSYFQAASSYEQYF. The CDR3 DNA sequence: TGTGCCAGCAGTTATTTTCAGGCGGCGAGCTCCTACGAGCAGTACTTC.

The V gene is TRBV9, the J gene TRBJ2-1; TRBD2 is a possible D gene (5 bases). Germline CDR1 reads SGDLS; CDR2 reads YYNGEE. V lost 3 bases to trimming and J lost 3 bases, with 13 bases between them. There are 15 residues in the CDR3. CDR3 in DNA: TGTGCCAGCAGCGCCTTCAGCGGATACTACAATGAGCAGTTCTTC. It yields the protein CASSAFSGYYNEQFF.

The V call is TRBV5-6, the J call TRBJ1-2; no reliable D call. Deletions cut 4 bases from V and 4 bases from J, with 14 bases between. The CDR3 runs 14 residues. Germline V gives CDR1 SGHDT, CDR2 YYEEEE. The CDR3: CASSLIGLGYGYTF. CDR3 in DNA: TGTGCCAGCAGCCTCATTGGGCTGGGCTATGGCTACACCTTC.

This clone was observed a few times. The CDR3 sequence: CSVDVAGVRETQYF. Here the CDR3 DNA reads TGCAGCGTTGACGTCGCAGGGGTCAGAGAGACCCAGTACTTC. This chain joins TRBV29-1 and TRBJ2-5; D may be TRBD1 (6 bases). V was shortened by 3 bases and J by 4 bases, with 15 bases between the two germline ends. CDR1 is SQVTM and CDR2 is ANQGSEA in the germline V gene. The CDR3 has 14 amino acids.

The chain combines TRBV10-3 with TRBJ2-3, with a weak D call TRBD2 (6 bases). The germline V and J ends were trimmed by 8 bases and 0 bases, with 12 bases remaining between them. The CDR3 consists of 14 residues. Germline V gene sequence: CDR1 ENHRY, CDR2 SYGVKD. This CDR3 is CAIWNGRSTDTQYF. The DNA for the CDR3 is TGTGCCATCTGGAACGGGAGAAGCACAGATACGCAGTATTTT.

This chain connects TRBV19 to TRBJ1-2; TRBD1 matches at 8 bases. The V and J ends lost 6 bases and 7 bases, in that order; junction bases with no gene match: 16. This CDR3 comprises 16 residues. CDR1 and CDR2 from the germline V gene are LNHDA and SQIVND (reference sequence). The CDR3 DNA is TGTGCCAGTAGGGTCCCAGGGGGCGCGGGCTCCTCTGGCTACACCTTC. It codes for CASRVPGGAGSSGYTF.

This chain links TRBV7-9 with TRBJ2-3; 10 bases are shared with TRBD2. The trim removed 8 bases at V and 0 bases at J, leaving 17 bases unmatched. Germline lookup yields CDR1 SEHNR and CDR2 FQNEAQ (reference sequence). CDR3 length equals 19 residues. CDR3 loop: CASVPRELAGEGSTDTQYF. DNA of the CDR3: TGTGCCAGCGTCCCAAGGGAGCTAGCGGGAGAGGGGAGCACAGATACGCAGTATTTT.

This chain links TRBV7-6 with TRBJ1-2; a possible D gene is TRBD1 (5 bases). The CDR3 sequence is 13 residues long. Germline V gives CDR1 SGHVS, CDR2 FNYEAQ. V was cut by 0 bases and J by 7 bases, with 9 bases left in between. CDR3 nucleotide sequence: TGTGCCAGCAGCTTAGCGGGACCATCTGGCTACACCTTC. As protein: CASSLAGPSGYTF.

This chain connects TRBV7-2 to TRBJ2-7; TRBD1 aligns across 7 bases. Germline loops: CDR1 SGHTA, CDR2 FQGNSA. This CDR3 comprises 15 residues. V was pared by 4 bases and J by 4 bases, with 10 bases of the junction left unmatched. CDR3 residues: CASSSRGQDPYEQYF. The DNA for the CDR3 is TGTGCCAGCAGCTCACGAGGACAGGACCCTTACGAGCAGTACTTC. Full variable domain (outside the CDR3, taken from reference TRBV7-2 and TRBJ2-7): GAGVSQSPSNKVTEKGKDVELRCDPISGHTALYWYRQSLGQGLEFLIYFQGNSAPDKSGLPSDRFSAERTGGSVSTLTIQRTQQEDSAVYLCASSSRGQDPYEQYFGPGTRLTVT.